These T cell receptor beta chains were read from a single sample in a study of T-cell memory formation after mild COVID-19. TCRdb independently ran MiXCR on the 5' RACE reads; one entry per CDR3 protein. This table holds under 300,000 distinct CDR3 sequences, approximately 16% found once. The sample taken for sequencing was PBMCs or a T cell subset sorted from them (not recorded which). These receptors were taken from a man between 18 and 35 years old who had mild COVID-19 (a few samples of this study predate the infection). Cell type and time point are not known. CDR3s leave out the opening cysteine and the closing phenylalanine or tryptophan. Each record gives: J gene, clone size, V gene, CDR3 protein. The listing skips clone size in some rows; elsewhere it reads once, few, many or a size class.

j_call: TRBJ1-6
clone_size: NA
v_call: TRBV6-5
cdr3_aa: ASSYSARLDSPLH

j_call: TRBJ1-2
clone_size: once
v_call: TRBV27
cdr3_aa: ASSPFGTGGGYT

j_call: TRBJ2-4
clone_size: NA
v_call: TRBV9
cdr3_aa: ASSPQTDPRRNSIQY

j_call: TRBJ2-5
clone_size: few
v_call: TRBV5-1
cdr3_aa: ASSRGRQVGGETQY

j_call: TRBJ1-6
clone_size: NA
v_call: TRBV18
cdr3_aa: ASSPSGDSLNSPLH

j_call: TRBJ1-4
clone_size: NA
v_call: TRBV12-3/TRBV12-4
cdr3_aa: ASRQEGKLF

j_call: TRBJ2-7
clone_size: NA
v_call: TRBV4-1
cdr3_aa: ASSQAGQLYEQY

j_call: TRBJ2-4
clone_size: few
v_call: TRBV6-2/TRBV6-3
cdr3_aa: ASSYGVADTDIQY

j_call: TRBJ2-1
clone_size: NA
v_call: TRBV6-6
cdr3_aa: ASTRRGSYNEQF

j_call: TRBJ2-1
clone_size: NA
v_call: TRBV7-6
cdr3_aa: ASSLGQTSYNEQF

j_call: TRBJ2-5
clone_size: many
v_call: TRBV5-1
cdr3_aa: ASSLAASGGQETQY

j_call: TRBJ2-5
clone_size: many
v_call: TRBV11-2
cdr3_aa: ASSPLGGGWETQY

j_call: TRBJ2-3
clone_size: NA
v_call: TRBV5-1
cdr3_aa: ASSPQGEGTDTQY

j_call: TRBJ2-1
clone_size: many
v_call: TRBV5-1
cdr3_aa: ASSPSTDSYNEQF

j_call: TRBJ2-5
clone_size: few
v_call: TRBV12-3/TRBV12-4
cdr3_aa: ASSDPGRPWETQY

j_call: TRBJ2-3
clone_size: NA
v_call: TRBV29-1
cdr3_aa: SVAERGGSDTQY

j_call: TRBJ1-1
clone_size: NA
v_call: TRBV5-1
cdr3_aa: ASSLGQVVSEAF

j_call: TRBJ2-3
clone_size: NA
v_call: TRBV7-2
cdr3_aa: ASSRDRGLDTQY

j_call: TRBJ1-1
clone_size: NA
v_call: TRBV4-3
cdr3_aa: ASSQDPASYLNTEAF

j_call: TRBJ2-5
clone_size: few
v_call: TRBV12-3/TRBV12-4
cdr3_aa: ASGRSETQY

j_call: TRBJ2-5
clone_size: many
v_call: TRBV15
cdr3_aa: ATSRGGETQY

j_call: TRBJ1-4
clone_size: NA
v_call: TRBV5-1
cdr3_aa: ASSLEGRSNEKLF

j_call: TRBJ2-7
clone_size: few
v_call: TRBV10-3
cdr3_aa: AISREYEQY

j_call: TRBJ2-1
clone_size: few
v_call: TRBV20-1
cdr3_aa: SATGEGGHNEQF

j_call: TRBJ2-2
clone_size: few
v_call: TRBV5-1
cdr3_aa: ASSPAYGTAKQDTGELF

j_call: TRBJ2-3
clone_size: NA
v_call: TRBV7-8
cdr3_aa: ASRPAGGTDTQY

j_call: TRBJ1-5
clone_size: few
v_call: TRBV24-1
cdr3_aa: ATSDTRARGGNQPQH

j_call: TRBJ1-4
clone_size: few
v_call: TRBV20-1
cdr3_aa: SARGVGITNEKLF

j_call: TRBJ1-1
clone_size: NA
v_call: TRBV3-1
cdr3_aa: ASSFYPRSGSPNTEAF

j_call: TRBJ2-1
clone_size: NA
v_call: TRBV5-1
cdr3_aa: ASSWSGGDEQF

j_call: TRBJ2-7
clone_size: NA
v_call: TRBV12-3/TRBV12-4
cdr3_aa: ATTRADYSYEQY

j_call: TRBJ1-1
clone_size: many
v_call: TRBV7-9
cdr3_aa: ASSLVVGRGDSEAF

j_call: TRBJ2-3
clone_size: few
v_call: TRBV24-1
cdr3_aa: ATSDLAGGRTDTQY

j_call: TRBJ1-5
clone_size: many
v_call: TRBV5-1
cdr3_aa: ASSRGSNQPQH

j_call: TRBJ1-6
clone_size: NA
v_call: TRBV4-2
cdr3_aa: ASSQDWGPWGDNSPLH

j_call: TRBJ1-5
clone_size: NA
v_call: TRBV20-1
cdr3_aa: SAPNQESGQPQH

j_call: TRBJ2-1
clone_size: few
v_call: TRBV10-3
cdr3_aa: AISGTSGASYNEQF

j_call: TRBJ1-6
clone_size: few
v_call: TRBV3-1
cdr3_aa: ASRFRGSNSPLH

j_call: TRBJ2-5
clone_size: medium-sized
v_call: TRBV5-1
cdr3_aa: ASSLAGGDSGETQY

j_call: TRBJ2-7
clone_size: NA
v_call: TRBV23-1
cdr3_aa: ASRTSGDYEQY

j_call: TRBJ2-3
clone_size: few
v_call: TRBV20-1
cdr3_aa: SAFSGATDTQY

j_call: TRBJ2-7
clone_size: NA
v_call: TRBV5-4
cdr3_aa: ASSLGEGALHEQY

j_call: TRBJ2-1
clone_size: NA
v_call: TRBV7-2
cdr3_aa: SSSVQTGAHEQF

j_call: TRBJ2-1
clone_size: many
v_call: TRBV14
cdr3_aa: ASSRGLLAGANEQF

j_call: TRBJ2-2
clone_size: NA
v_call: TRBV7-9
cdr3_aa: ASSSRQGGTGELF

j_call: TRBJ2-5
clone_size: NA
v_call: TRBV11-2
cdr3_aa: ASSPTALETQY

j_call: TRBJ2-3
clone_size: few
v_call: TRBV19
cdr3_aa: ASGGVGASTDTQY

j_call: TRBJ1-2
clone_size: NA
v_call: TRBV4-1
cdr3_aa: ASNGQGPKKYGYT

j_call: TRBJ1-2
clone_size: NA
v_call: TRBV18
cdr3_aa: ASSHGTAYGYT

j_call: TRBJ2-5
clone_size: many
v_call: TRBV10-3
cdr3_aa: AISEGTGGLETQY